This T cell receptor (beta chain) was obtained from a study of blood T cell repertoires in COVID-19. The CDR3 extends over 15 amino acids. Germline V gene data show CDR1 as KGHSH and CDR2 as LQKENI. Trimming cost V 0 bases and J 0 bases, with 7 bases left between them. TCRdb keeps only in-frame clones here, not all; method: immunoSEQ multiplex PCR. The top ten clones hold about 1.8% of a sample with approximately 97,000 clones, approximately 90% of them seen once. This TCR was recovered from a man between 60 and 75 years old with acute or convalescent COVID-19. Sequencing was performed on peripheral blood. The chain has TRBV18 and TRBJ2-3, with D uncertain. The CDR3 DNA is TGTGCCAGCTCACCACCGGGCAGGAGCACAGATACGCAGTATTTT. Encoded protein: CASSPPGRSTDTQYF.